The source of this TCR beta chain is a study of T cell repertoires in cytomegalovirus infection. Study-wide context: Indications of both CMV infection and matching HLA type were provided by public TCR beta signatures. Study outcomes and limitations: The cumulative frequency of public TCR beta families distinguished individuals who carried CMV together with the relevant HLA. Clonotypes of TCR beta that were HLA-C-restricted and CMV-specific dominated the ex vivo response.

This clonotype has ten or more counts. Its specificity is unknown. The CDR3 is made up of 15 amino acids. Germline CDR1 SGHVS, CDR2 FNYEAQ. Trimming took 0 bases from V and 5 from J, leaving 12 bases between them. TCRdb reprocessed the reads with MiXCR, giving one entry per CDR3 protein. The sample has 200,000 to 300,000 distinct CDR3 sequences; roughly an eighth are singletons. This receptor was identified in a human donor in good health (CMV status not recorded). Some clones in this sample may be carry-over from other donors' samples. This chain uses TRBV7-6 with TRBJ2-3; D tentatively fits TRBD1 or TRBD2 (6 bases each). Sequencing was carried out using PBMCs. The CDR3 loop is CASSLAWGAGDTQYF. The CDR3 nucleotides read TGTGCCAGCAGCTTAGCGTGGGGGGCTGGAGATACGCAGTATTTT.